These 26 T cell receptor beta chains share one sample of origin, sequenced in a study of T-cell reconstitution after alpha-beta-depleted transplantation in children. The authors prepared the TCRbeta library with unique molecular identifiers. Using its own MiXCR run on the PCR reads, TCRdb lists one record per CDR3 protein. The sample lists some 490,000 distinct CDR3 sequences, approximately 12% seen once, with approximately 5.4% in the top ten. The starting material was PBMCs from the stem cell graft donor, obtained from the stem cell graft. These receptor sequences come from a human donor who donated a stem cell graft to a child with combined immunodeficiency.

The CDR3 nucleotides read TGTGCCAGCAGCTTAGCTCCGGGGACGATGAACATTCAGTACTTC. Residues: CASSLAPGTMNIQYF. V gene TRBV7-6 combines with J gene TRBJ2-4; D is perhaps TRBD1 or TRBD2 (5 bases each). The CDR3 contains 15 residues. Trimming stripped 0 bases from V and 7 bases from J, with 13 bases between. The germline V gene encodes CDR1 SGHVS and CDR2 FNYEAQ.

There are a few counts of this clonotype. The chain recombines TRBV5-1 with TRBJ2-5; D unclear. Trimming left V 3 bases short and J 1 base short, with 10 bases between. CDR3 length: 14 residues. Germline assignment: CDR1 SGHRS and CDR2 YFSETQ. The CDR3 DNA reads TGCGCCAGCAGCTCCCCTCCGACCCAAGAGACCCAGTACTTC. This sequence encodes CASSSPPTQETQYF.

The chain is built from TRBV2 and TRBJ1-6; D is uncertain. This CDR3 region has 14 residues. The V end was cut by 7 bases, the J end by 8 bases, with 15 bases between. Germline CDR1 is SNHLY and CDR2 is FYNNEI. The CDR3 protein is CASTFGDTDSPLHF. Written as DNA, the CDR3 is TGTGCCAGCACATTTGGAGATACGGATTCACCCCTCCACTTT.

This clonotype was found a few times. CDR3 in amino acids: CASSARTGLLQYEQFF. CDR3 DNA: TGTGCCAGCAGCGCTCGGACAGGTCTCCTACAATATGAGCAGTTCTTC. The rearrangement uses TRBV11-3 and TRBJ2-1, with 7 bases fitting TRBD1. V lost 5 bases to trimming and J lost 8 bases; unmatched junction nucleotides: 15. CDR3 length: 16 residues. Germline CDR1 reads SGHNT; CDR2 reads YENEEA.

This clonotype was counted only a few times. The V gene is TRBV7-9, the J gene TRBJ1-2; no clear D gene. The V end lost 1 base, the J end lost 5 bases, and 23 bases lay between the germline ends. In germline, CDR1 is SEHNR, CDR2 FQNEAQ (reference sequence). The CDR3 has 18 residues. The CDR3 is CASSLVLGSATEWYGYTF. The CDR3 bases are TGTGCCAGCAGCTTAGTCTTGGGATCAGCCACCGAATGGTATGGCTACACCTTC.

This clonotype has at least ten counts. This rearrangement joins TRBV18 to TRBJ1-1; a weak D match, TRBD1 (5 bases). This CDR3 spans 13 amino acids. V dropped 6 bases and J dropped 8 bases, with 16 bases sitting between them. Germline loops: CDR1 KGHSH, CDR2 LQKENI. CDR3 sequence (DNA): TGTGCCAGCTCCCCGACCACGACAGTCGAAGCTTTCTTT. This translates into CASSPTTTVEAFF.

This clonotype was picked up a small number of times. The chain links TRBV7-8 to TRBJ2-7, with TRBD2 matching over 7 bases. This CDR3 region has 16 residues. Losses at the gene ends were 4 bases for V and 7 bases for J; bases not matched to a gene: 16. CDR1 and CDR2 from the germline V gene are SGHVS and FQNEAQ. Written as DNA, the CDR3 is TGTGCCAGCAGCTCCTCCGCGGTGCGGGAGTCGCTTGAGCAGTACTTC. It encodes CASSSSAVRESLEQYF.

This clonotype was observed a few times. This chain joins TRBV9 and TRBJ2-3; possibly TRBD1 for D (5 bases). The ends were cut back, 3 bases at V and 1 base at J, with 15 bases in the middle. This CDR3 has 16 amino acids. Germline V gene lookup returns CDR1 SGDLS and CDR2 YYNGEE. The CDR3 loop reads CASSAKSDTRTDTQYF. The CDR3 nucleotides are TGTGCCAGCAGCGCGAAGTCGGACACGCGCACAGATACGCAGTATTTT.

The CDR3, as DNA: TGTGCCAGTAGTATCGGGACCCATCAAGAGACCCAGTACTTC. Its protein product is CASSIGTHQETQYF. V is TRBV19 and J is TRBJ2-5; either TRBD1 or TRBD2 may supply D (5 bases each). V dropped 3 bases and J dropped 2 bases, with 10 bases sitting between them. This CDR3 is built from 14 residues. Germline values: CDR1 LNHDA, CDR2 SQIVND (reference sequence).

This clonotype has a handful of counts. The V call is TRBV15, the J call TRBJ1-6; no firm D call. CDR3 length: 13 amino acids. Germline lookup yields CDR1 LNHNV and CDR2 YYDKDF (reference sequence). With 4 bases removed from V and 9 bases from J, the gap between germline ends came to 10 bases. CDR3 loop: CATSKTVLSPLHF. The CDR3 coding sequence is TGTGCCACCAGCAAAACAGTTCTTTCACCCCTCCACTTT.

This clonotype has a count of ten or more. The chain recombines TRBV4-2 with TRBJ2-1; a weak D match, TRBD1 (5 bases). The CDR3 has 15 amino acids. CDR1 and CDR2 (germline): LGHNA, YNFKEQ. V lost 0 bases and J 3 bases, leaving 9 bases between the germline ends. The DNA of the CDR3 is TGTGCCAGCAGCCAAGATATCCAGGGCTACAATGAGCAGTTCTTC. As protein: CASSQDIQGYNEQFF.

V gene TRBV6-5 combines with J gene TRBJ2-1, with D hard to call. The CDR3 extends over 14 amino acids. V shed 0 bases and J shed 6 bases, with 9 bases lying between them. The germline gives CDR1 MNHEY, CDR2 SVGAGI. CDR3 bases: TGTGCCAGCAGTTACTCGGTAGAAGGCAATGAGCAGTTCTTC. Protein: CASSYSVEGNEQFF.

This sequence joins TRBV5-1 and TRBJ2-5; D is ambiguous. CDR3 size: 13 residues. Trimming removed 6 bases at V and 4 bases at J, with 13 bases between. Germline-derived CDR1 and CDR2 are SGHRS and YFSETQ. CDR3 sequence reads: CASTQSSSETQYF. CDR3 coding DNA: TGCGCCAGCACTCAGAGTTCGTCAGAGACCCAGTACTTC.

The chain uses TRBV4-1 and TRBJ2-7; TRBD2 matches 8 bases. The CDR3 loop spans 16 amino acids. Germline values: CDR1 MGHRA, CDR2 YSYEKL. The trim removed 0 bases at V and 5 bases at J, leaving 9 bases unmatched. CDR3 sequence (DNA): TGCGCCAGCAGCCAAGAATCCGGGACTAGGGTCCACGAGCAGTACTTC. It is translated as CASSQESGTRVHEQYF.

This clonotype turned up a few times. This chain uses TRBV24-1 with TRBJ2-3; D gene unclear. Germline CDR1 and CDR2: KGHDR and SFDVKD. V was clipped by 7 bases and J by 3 bases, with 13 bases between them. The CDR3 extends over 14 amino acids. CDR3 loop: CATSPSLVTDTQYF. For the CDR3, the DNA is TGTGCCACCAGCCCAAGCCTAGTTACAGATACGCAGTATTTT.

This rearrangement joins TRBV7-2 to TRBJ2-3; tentative D call: TRBD2 (7 bases). Germline values: CDR1 SGHTA, CDR2 FQGNSA. The CDR3 is 17 residues long. V was pared by 5 bases and J by 4 bases, with 22 bases between. The CDR3, as DNA: TGTGCCAGCAGCACCCGAGGGGGGCGGGAGAGGTCAGATACGCAGTATTTT. Amino acid sequence: CASSTRGGRERSDTQYF.

This clonotype was counted between two and nine times. The V gene is TRBV6-1, the J gene TRBJ1-2; TRBD1 aligns across 9 bases. The J segment lost 6 bases and the V segment lost 8 bases, leaving 10 bases of the junction unmatched. CDR1 is MNHNS and CDR2 is SASEGT in the germline V gene. CDR3 length: 14 amino acids. The CDR3 reads CASGQYRGRNGYTF. CDR3 sequence (DNA): TGTGCCAGCGGCCAGTACAGGGGGCGGAATGGCTACACCTTC.

This clonotype has just a few counts. V usage is TRBV13 and J usage is TRBJ2-1; 9 bases map to TRBD2. J gave up 6 bases and V 6 bases, and 3 bases lay outside the gene matches. Germline assignment: CDR1 PRHDT and CDR2 FYEKMQ (reference sequence). This CDR3 spans 13 amino acids. The CDR3 is CASSLAGLNEQFF. The CDR3 DNA follows: TGTGCCAGCAGTCTAGCGGGGCTCAATGAGCAGTTCTTC.

The chain uses TRBV9 and TRBJ1-2; D call uncertain. Trimming removed 4 bases from V and 4 bases from J, with 17 bases in between. This CDR3 spans 15 amino acids. Germline V gives CDR1 SGDLS, CDR2 YYNGEE. CDR3 loop: CASSPTGEGFYGYTF. CDR3 DNA: TGTGCCAGCAGCCCCACCGGAGAGGGCTTCTATGGCTACACCTTC.

As for this clonotype: One base away lies a much larger clone, so this may be a sequencing read error. This chain joins TRBV24-1 and TRBJ2-1; D remains unclear. Germline lookup yields CDR1 KGHDR and CDR2 SFDVKD. V shed 5 bases and J shed 16 bases, with 20 bases lying between them. This CDR3 region has 13 residues. This chain's CDR3 is CATSGSSLARHFF. The DNA for the CDR3 is TGTGCCACCAGTGGGAGCTCGCTGGCCAGGCATTTCTTC.

The V call is TRBV12-3 or TRBV12-4, the J call TRBJ2-1; 8 nucleotides align to TRBD2. The CDR3 length is 15 residues. The V and J ends lost 6 bases and 3 bases, in that order; junction bases with no gene match: 7. CDR3 DNA: TGTGCCAGCAGGGGCAGCGGGGGCCGCTACAATGAGCAGTTCTTC. The encoded protein is CASRGSGGRYNEQFF.

There are many counts of this clonotype. This chain joins TRBV4-3 and TRBJ2-7; D perhaps matches TRBD1 (6 bases). This CDR3 comprises 11 residues. The germline V gene encodes CDR1 LGHNA and CDR2 YSLEER. The ends were cut back, 5 bases at V and 6 bases at J, with 8 bases in the middle. In DNA, the CDR3 is TGCGCCAGCAGCAGGGGGAGCGAGCAGTACTTC. Translating gives CASSRGSEQYF.

The chain is built from TRBV7-9 and TRBJ2-7; 10 bases fit TRBD1. Germline values: CDR1 SEHNR, CDR2 FQNEAQ (reference sequence). This CDR3 contains 14 residues. V lost 2 bases to trimming and J lost 5 bases; unmatched junction nucleotides: 3. The CDR3 loop reads CASSLWDRGNEQYF. The CDR3 bases are TGTGCCAGCAGCTTATGGGACAGGGGCAACGAGCAGTACTTC.

The rearrangement uses TRBV6-1 and TRBJ2-5, with D possibly TRBD2 on 7 matching bases. Germline CDR1 is MNHNS and CDR2 is SASEGT. This CDR3 is built from 16 residues. Trimming removed 5 bases from V and 4 bases from J, with 20 bases in between. This CDR3 reads CASSPRPQGRGETQYF. The CDR3 nucleotides read TGTGCCAGCAGTCCACGCCCGCAGGGGAGGGGAGAGACCCAGTACTTC.

This clonotype was detected many times. A junction boundary mismatches the germline segment, possibly from a read error. This CDR3 is CASSLDGNEQFF. In DNA, the CDR3 is TGCGCCAGCAGCTTGGACGGCAATGAGCAGTTCTTC. The chain combines TRBV12-3 or TRBV12-4 with TRBJ2-1; D gene unclear. This CDR3 is 12 amino acids long.

This clonotype came up many times. V is TRBV29-1 and J is TRBJ2-1; 7 bases agree with TRBD2. Losses at the gene ends were 5 bases for V and 7 bases for J; bases not matched to a gene: 14. The CDR3 is 15 residues long. Germline V lookup: CDR1 SQVTM, CDR2 ANQGSEA. CDR3 sequence (DNA): TGCAGCGTTTTGCTTGGGCTCCGGGGAGGGAATGAGCAGTTCTTC. Translated: CSVLLGLRGGNEQFF.